The present entry profiles one T cell receptor beta chain with its context. The CDR3 is 17 residues long. Trimming removed 2 bases at V and 0 bases at J, with 13 bases between. Germline CDR1 is SGHTA and CDR2 is FQGNSA. This sample was taken from a study of response to subunit inactivated influenza vaccine. TCRdb re-analysed the RT-PCR reads in MiXCR, keeping a single row per CDR3 protein. The sample has 250,000 to 350,000 distinct CDR3 sequences, about 20% seen once; the top ten hold 10%. The chain employs TRBV7-2 and TRBJ2-2; the D is unclear. The sequence was obtained from a man aged 50 to 69 who received an inactivated influenza vaccine. The specimen was PBMCs from blood, collected approximately 20 months after vaccination. DNA for the CDR3: TGTGCCAGCAGCTTAAAGTTAAGACCCGCGAACACCGGGGAGCTGTTTTTT. Its protein is CASSLKLRPANTGELFF.